The TCR beta chain under discussion was sequenced for a study of OX40 agonist ivuxolimab in advanced cancers. Study as a whole: Patients were dosed with the agonistic anti-OX40 (CD134) antibody ivuxolimab. Study-level findings and limits: On average, a greater number of expanded clones characterised CD8+ T cells relative to CD4+.

Measured with immunoSEQ multiplex PCR; TCRdb has only the in-frame clones, and not every one. The repertoire holds approximately 84,000 clones, with 84% as singletons. Regarding this clone: As yet, its antigen is unknown. In the same sample, other DNA sequences code for this CDR3.

This TCR was recovered from an adult with an advanced solid tumor such as melanoma, head and neck, liver or kidney cancer. Sequenced material: CD4+ or CD8+ T cells sorted from blood, taken in a trial of the OX40 agonist ivuxolimab.

CDR3: CASSYGRETQYF. The CDR3 DNA reads as TGTGCCAGCAGTTACGGGAGGGAGACCCAGTACTTC. The rearrangement joins TRBV6-6 to TRBJ2-5, with D possibly TRBD2 on 6 matching bases. V was clipped by 2 bases and J by 5 bases, with 6 bases between them. Looked up from germline, CDR1 is MNHNY and CDR2 is SVGAGI (reference sequence). The length of the CDR3 is 12 residues.